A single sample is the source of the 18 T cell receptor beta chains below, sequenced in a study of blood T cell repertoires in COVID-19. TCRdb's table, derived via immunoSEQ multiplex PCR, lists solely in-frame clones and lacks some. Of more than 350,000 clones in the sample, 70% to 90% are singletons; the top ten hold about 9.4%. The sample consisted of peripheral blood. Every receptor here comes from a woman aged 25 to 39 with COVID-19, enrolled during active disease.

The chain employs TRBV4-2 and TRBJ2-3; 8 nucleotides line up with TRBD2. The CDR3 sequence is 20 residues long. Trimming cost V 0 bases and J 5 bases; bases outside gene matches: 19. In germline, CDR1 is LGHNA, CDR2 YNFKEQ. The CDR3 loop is CASSQENFGGAGDYGDTQYF. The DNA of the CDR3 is TGTGCCAGCAGCCAAGAAAATTTTGGGGGAGCGGGAGATTATGGAGATACGCAGTATTTT.

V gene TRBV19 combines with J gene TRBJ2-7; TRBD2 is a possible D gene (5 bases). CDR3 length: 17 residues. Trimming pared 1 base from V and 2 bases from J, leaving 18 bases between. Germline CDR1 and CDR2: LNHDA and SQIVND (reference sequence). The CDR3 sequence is CASSIAPADRGTYEQYF. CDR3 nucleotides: TGTGCCAGTAGTATAGCCCCGGCGGACCGAGGGACCTACGAGCAGTACTTC.

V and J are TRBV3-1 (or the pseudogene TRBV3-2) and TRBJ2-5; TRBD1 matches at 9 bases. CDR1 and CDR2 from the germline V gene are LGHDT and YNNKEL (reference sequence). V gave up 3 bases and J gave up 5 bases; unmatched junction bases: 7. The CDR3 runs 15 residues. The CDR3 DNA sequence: TGTGCCAGCAGCCATGGACAGGGGTTCGGTGAGACCCAGTACTTC. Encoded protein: CASSHGQGFGETQYF.

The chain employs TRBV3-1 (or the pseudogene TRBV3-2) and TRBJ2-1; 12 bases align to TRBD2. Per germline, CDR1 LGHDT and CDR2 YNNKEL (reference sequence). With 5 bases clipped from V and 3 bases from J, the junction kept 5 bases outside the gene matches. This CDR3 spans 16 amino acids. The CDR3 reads CASSLGLAGYYNEQFF. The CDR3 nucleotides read TGTGCCAGCAGCTTAGGACTAGCGGGGTACTACAATGAGCAGTTCTTC.

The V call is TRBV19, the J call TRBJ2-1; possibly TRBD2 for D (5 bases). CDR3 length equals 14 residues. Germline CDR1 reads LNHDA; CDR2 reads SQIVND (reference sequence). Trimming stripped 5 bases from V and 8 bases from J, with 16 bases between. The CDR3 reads CASSVGLARDEQFF. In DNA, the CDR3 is TGTGCCAGTAGTGTCGGACTGGCTCGGGATGAGCAGTTCTTC.

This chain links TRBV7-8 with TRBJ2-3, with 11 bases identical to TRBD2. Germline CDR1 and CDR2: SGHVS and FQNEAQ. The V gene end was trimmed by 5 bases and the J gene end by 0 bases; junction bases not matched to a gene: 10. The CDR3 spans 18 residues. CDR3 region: CASSLTGTSGSSTDTQYF. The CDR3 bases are TGTGCCAGCAGCCTTACCGGGACTAGCGGTTCTAGCACAGATACGCAGTATTTT.

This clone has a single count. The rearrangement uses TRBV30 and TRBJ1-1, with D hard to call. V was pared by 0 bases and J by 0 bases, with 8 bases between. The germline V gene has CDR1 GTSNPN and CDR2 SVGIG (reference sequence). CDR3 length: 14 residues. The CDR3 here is CAWSVRGLNTEAFF. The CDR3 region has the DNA TGTGCCTGGAGTGTACGCGGCCTGAACACTGAAGCTTTCTTT.

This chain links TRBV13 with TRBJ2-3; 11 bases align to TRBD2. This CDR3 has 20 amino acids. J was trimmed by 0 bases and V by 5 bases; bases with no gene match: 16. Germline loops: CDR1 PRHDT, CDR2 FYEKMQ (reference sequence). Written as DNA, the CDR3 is TGTGCCAGCAGCGATTACCTAGCGGGAGGTGAGACCTCTAGCACAGATACGCAGTATTTT. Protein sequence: CASSDYLAGGETSSTDTQYF.

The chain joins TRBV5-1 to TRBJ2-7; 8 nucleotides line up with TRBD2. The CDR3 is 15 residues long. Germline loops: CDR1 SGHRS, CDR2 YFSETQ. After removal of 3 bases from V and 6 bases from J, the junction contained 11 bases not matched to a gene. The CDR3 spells CASSSPGTSTGEQYF. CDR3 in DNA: TGCGCCAGCAGCTCGCCCGGGACTAGTACGGGCGAGCAGTACTTC.

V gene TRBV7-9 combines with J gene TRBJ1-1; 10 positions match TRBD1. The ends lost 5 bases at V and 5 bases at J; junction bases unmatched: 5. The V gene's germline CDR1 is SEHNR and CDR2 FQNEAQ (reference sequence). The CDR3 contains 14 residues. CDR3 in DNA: TGTGCCAGCAGCCCCGGACAGGGGGAAACTGAAGCTTTCTTT. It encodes CASSPGQGETEAFF.

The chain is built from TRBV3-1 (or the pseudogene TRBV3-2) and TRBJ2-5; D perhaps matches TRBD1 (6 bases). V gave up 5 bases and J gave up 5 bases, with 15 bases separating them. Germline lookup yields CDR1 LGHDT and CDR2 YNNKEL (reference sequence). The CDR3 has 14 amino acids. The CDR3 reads CASSSDRGWETQYF. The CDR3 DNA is TGTGCCAGCAGCTCCGATAGGGGGTGGGAGACCCAGTACTTC.

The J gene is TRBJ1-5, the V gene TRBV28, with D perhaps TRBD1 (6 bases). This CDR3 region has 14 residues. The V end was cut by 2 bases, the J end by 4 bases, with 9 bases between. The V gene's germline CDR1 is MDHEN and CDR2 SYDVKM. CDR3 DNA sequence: TGTGCCAGCAGTTTACCAGGGGCAAATCAGCCCCAGCATTTT. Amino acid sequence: CASSLPGANQPQHF.

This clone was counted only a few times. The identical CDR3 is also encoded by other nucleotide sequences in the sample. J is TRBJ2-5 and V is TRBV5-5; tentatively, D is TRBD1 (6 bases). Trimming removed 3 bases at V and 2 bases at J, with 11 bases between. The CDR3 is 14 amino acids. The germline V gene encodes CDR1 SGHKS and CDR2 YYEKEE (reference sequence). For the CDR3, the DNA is TGTGCCAGCAGCTCATACAGGGAGCAAGAGACCCAGTACTTC. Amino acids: CASSSYREQETQYF.

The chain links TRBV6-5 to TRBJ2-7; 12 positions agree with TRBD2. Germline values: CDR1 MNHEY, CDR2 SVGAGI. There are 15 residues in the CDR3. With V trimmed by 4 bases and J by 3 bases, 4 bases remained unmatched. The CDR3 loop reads CASSSGLAGHYEQYF. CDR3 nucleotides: TGTGCCAGCAGTTCGGGACTAGCGGGTCACTACGAGCAGTACTTC.

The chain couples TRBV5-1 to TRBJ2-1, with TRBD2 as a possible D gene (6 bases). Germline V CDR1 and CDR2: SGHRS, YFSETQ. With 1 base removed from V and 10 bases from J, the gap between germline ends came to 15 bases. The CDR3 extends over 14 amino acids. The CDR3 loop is CASSLSDGSSEQFF. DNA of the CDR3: TGCGCCAGCAGCTTGAGCGACGGGAGTAGCGAGCAGTTCTTC.

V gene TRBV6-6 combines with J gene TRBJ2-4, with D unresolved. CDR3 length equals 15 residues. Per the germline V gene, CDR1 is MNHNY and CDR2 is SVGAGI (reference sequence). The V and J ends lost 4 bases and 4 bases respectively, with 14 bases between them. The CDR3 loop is CASSFQELSKNIQYF. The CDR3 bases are TGTGCCAGCAGTTTCCAAGAGCTCTCGAAAAACATTCAGTACTTC.

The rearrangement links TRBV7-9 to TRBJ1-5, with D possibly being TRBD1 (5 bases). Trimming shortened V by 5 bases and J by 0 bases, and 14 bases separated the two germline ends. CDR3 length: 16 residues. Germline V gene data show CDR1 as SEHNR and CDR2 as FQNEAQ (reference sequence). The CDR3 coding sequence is TGTGCCAGCAGCATAACAGGAAACTATAGCAATCAGCCCCAGCATTTT. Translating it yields CASSITGNYSNQPQHF. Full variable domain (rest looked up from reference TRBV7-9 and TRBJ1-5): DTGVSQNPRHKITKRGQNVTFRCDPISEHNRLYWYRQTLGQGPEFLTYFQNEAQLEKSRLLSDRFSAERPKGSFSTLEIQRTEQGDSAMYLCASSITGNYSNQPQHFGDGTRLSIL.

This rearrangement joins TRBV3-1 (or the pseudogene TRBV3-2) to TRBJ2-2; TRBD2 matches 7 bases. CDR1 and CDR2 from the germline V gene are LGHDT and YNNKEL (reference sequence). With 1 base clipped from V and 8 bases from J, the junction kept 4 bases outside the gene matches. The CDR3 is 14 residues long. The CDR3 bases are TGTGCCAGCAGCCAAGTGAGCGGGACTGGGGAGCTGTTTTTT. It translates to CASSQVSGTGELFF.